This passage covers 18 T cell receptor beta chains from one sample sequenced in a study of beta chain features in type 1 diabetes. General study results and limits: In all four CD4+ subsets, TCRB CDR3 length was significantly, moderately reduced in type 1 diabetes.

Antigen specificity for these receptors is unknown. Sequenced material consisted of expressed TCRB transcripts (all of the isolated RNA was reverse transcribed). Assay: immunoSEQ multiplex PCR; the TCRdb copy retains only in-frame clones and omits some. Of roughly 700,000 clones listed, around an eighth are singletons. The sample consisted of naive CD4+ T cells from blood. The receptors stem from a young man with type 1 diabetes.

There are a few counts of this clone. The chain uses TRBV30 and TRBJ1-1, with TRBD1 identical over 7 bases. The J segment lost 8 bases and the V segment lost 4 bases, leaving 7 bases of the junction unmatched. The CDR3 spans 12 residues. Germline CDR1 and CDR2: GTSNPN and SVGIG (reference sequence). The CDR3 sequence: CAWKPLQGEAFF. The CDR3, as DNA: TGTGCCTGGAAACCTTTACAGGGGGAAGCTTTCTTT.

The chain recombines TRBV11-3 with TRBJ2-3; D remains unclear. The CDR3 runs to 15 residues. V dropped 3 bases and J dropped 4 bases, with 14 bases sitting between them. Germline V gives CDR1 SGHNT, CDR2 YENEEA. The CDR3 DNA reads as TGTGCCAGCAGCTTCGGCGACTCAGTCCCAGATACGCAGTATTTT. This encodes CASSFGDSVPDTQYF.

This clone was seen a few times. V is TRBV28 and J is TRBJ1-2; possible D gene TRBD1, 6 bases. This CDR3 is 11 amino acids long. The V and J ends lost 8 bases and 6 bases respectively, with 10 bases between them. Germline V lookup: CDR1 MDHEN, CDR2 SYDVKM. CDR3 in amino acids: CASVRGDGYTF. DNA for the CDR3: TGTGCCAGCGTCAGGGGTGATGGCTACACCTTC.

This chain links TRBV19 with TRBJ1-2, with D perhaps TRBD1 (6 bases). CDR1 and CDR2 from the germline V gene are LNHDA and SQIVND (reference sequence). Trimming took off 7 bases at V and 7 bases at J, with 19 bases between the two ends. There are 14 residues in the CDR3. CDR3 bases: TGTGCCAGTACCCGTACCCCAGGGGCGGGTGGCTACACCTTC. This translates into CASTRTPGAGGYTF.

On this clone: Other nucleotide sequences from this sample produce the same CDR3. The gene calls are TRBV5-1 and TRBJ1-1; perhaps TRBD1 as D (5 bases). The V end was cut by 2 bases, the J end by 5 bases, with 10 bases between. Germline V gives CDR1 SGHRS, CDR2 YFSETQ. This CDR3 is built from 13 residues. CDR3 protein: CASSLAGETEAFF. The DNA of the CDR3 is TGCGCCAGCAGCTTAGCGGGGGAGACTGAAGCTTTCTTT. Based on the CDR3 plus reference TRBV5-1 and TRBJ1-1, the full variable domain is KAGVTQTPRYLIKTRGQQVTLSCSPISGHRSVSWYQQTPGQGLQFLFEYFSETQRNKGNFPGRFSGRQFSNSRSEMNVSTLELGDSALYLCASSLAGETEAFFGQGTRLTVV.

The CDR3 DNA reads TGTGCCAGTAGCTCGCGTACCGGGGAGCTGTTTTTT. This gives the protein CASSSRTGELFF. The rearrangement uses TRBV19 and TRBJ2-2; D call uncertain. V was shortened by 6 bases and J by 5 bases, with 7 bases between the two germline ends. Germline-derived CDR1 and CDR2 are LNHDA and SQIVND (reference sequence). The CDR3 sequence is 12 residues long.

The chain employs TRBV13 and TRBJ2-7, with D possibly being TRBD1 or TRBD2 (5 bases each). V was cut by 5 bases and J by 2 bases, with 16 bases left in between. The CDR3 runs to 15 residues. Germline V lookup: CDR1 PRHDT, CDR2 FYEKMQ (reference sequence). The CDR3 is CASSPRGKPTYEQYF. CDR3 sequence (DNA): TGTGCCAGCAGCCCGAGGGGCAAACCAACCTACGAGCAGTACTTC.

The table lists this clone with a few counts. The rearrangement joins TRBV30 to TRBJ1-5; the D gene is possibly TRBD1 (5 bases). Looked up from germline, CDR1 is GTSNPN and CDR2 is SVGIG (reference sequence). Trimming removed 3 bases from V and 0 bases from J, with 18 bases in between. CDR3 length equals 17 residues. CDR3 protein: CAWRTKGPGISNQPQHF. The CDR3 bases are TGTGCCTGGAGAACGAAGGGGCCAGGGATTAGCAATCAGCCCCAGCATTTT.

The V and J genes are TRBV4-1 and TRBJ1-5, with TRBD1 as a possible D gene (5 bases). V gave up 3 bases and J gave up 3 bases, with 15 bases separating them. Germline V lookup: CDR1 MGHRA, CDR2 YSYEKL. The CDR3 consists of 16 residues. CDR3 DNA sequence: TGCGCCAGCAGCCATCCCGCGACGGGACTCAATCAGCCCCAGCATTTT. Translated: CASSHPATGLNQPQHF.

J is TRBJ2-5 and V is TRBV6-1, with TRBD1 matching over 8 bases. The germline CDR1 and CDR2 sequences are MNHNS and SASEGT. The CDR3 totals 15 residues. The ends lost 6 bases at V and 5 bases at J; junction bases unmatched: 11. The DNA for the CDR3 is TGTGCCAGCAGCTTTGGGCAGGGGGCGCCTGAGACCCAGTACTTC. Encoded protein: CASSFGQGAPETQYF.

The rearrangement links TRBV29-1 to TRBJ2-1; TRBD2 matches 16 bases. V shed 8 bases, J shed 5 bases, and the junction held 9 bases outside the gene matches. The CDR3 contains 16 residues. CDR1 and CDR2 from the germline V gene are SQVTM and ANQGSEA. The CDR3 here is CSFKKGLAGGDNEQFF. DNA for the CDR3: TGCAGCTTTAAAAAGGGACTAGCGGGGGGGGACAATGAGCAGTTCTTC.

This clone was recorded a few times. The chain links TRBV25-1 to TRBJ2-1; TRBD1 or TRBD2 may be the D gene (5 bases each). Germline assignment: CDR1 MGHDK and CDR2 SYGVNS. The CDR3 has 16 residues. V shed 5 bases and J shed 7 bases, with 21 bases lying between them. The CDR3 is CASSYPGRVGWNEQFF. The CDR3 nucleotides are TGTGCCAGCAGTTACCCGGGGCGGGTAGGGTGGAATGAGCAGTTCTTC. Combining the CDR3 with reference TRBV25-1 and TRBJ2-1 gives the whole variable domain EADIYQTPRYLVIGTGKKITLECSQTMGHDKMYWYQQDPGMELHLIHYSYGVNSTEKGDLSSESTVSRIRTEHFPLTLESARPSHTSQYLCASSYPGRVGWNEQFFGPGTRLTVL.

CDR3 region: CASSESHGEWCTEAFF. The CDR3 DNA sequence: TGTGCCAGCAGTGAATCACACGGGGAGTGGTGCACTGAAGCTTTCTTT. The V gene is TRBV25-1, the J gene TRBJ1-1; D call uncertain. The ends were cut back, 1 base at V and 4 bases at J, with 16 bases in the middle. CDR1 MGHDK and CDR2 SYGVNS come from the germline V gene. The CDR3 is made up of 16 amino acids.

The sample holds a few counts of this clone. The gene calls are TRBV6-1 and TRBJ2-5; no definite D call. CDR1 MNHNS and CDR2 SASEGT come from the germline V gene. This CDR3 is built from 15 residues. V was cut by 2 bases and J by 2 bases, with 12 bases left in between. The CDR3 bases are TGTGCCAGCAGTGAACGGCAAGGTGCTCAAGAGACCCAGTACTTC. Translating it yields CASSERQGAQETQYF.

The chain carries TRBV4-1 and TRBJ2-1; D possibly corresponds to TRBD2 (5 bases). Trimming stripped 1 base from V and 0 bases from J, with 13 bases between. This CDR3 comprises 17 residues. CDR1 MGHRA and CDR2 YSYEKL come from the germline V gene. The CDR3 DNA follows: TGCGCCAGCAGCCAAGTTCCGGGGATCAGCTCCTACAATGAGCAGTTCTTC. Amino acids: CASSQVPGISSYNEQFF.

The chain has TRBV7-8 and TRBJ2-7; TRBD2 aligns across 10 bases. The V gene end was trimmed by 5 bases and the J gene end by 1 base; junction bases not matched to a gene: 5. This CDR3 is 15 amino acids long. Germline CDR1 SGHVS, CDR2 FQNEAQ. CDR3 amino acids: CASSPVAGGSYEQYF. DNA for the CDR3: TGTGCCAGCAGCCCCGTAGCGGGGGGATCCTACGAGCAGTACTTC.

With regard to this clone: The same CDR3 arises from other DNA sequences in this sample as well. The chain recombines TRBV5-1 with TRBJ2-7; perhaps TRBD1 as D (6 bases). Germline CDR1 SGHRS, CDR2 YFSETQ. Between the trimmed V and J ends, which lost 4 bases and 1 base, there was a span of 9 bases. This CDR3 spans 13 amino acids. The CDR3 DNA follows: TGCGCCAGCAGCGGGGGACAATCCTACGAGCAGTACTTC. This encodes CASSGGQSYEQYF.

This clone was recorded a few times. This chain connects TRBV18 to TRBJ2-3; 7 bases are shared with TRBD1. Germline lookup yields CDR1 KGHSH and CDR2 LQKENI. This CDR3 has 13 residues. The V gene end was trimmed by 7 bases and the J gene end by 1 base; junction bases not matched to a gene: 2. The CDR3 region is CASYTGGTDTQYF. In nucleotides, the CDR3 is TGTGCCAGCTACACAGGGGGCACAGATACGCAGTATTTT.